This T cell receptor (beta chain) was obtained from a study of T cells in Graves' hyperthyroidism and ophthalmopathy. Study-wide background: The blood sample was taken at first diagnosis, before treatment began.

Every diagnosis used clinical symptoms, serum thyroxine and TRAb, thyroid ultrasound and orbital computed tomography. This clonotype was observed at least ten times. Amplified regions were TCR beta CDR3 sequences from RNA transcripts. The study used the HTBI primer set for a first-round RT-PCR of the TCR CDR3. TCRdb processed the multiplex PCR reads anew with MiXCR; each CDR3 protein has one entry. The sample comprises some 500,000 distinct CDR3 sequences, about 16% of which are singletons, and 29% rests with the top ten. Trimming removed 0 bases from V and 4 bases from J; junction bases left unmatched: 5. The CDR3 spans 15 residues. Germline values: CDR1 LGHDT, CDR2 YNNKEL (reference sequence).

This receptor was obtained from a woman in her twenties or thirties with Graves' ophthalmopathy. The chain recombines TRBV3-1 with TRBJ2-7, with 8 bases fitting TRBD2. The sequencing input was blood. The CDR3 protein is CASSQDFSGIYEQYF. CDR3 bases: TGTGCCAGCAGCCAAGATTTTAGCGGGATTTACGAGCAGTACTTC.